This T cell receptor beta chain was obtained from a study of identical twins. Germline values: CDR1 MDHEN, CDR2 SYDVKM. The CDR3 consists of 12 residues. Trimming stripped 8 bases from V and 5 bases from J, with 10 bases between. A universal primer site was incorporated via template switching, and the cDNA contained unique molecular identifiers. TCRdb reprocessed the 5' RACE reads with MiXCR, giving one entry per CDR3 protein. Of about 530,000 distinct CDR3 sequences listed, roughly 15% are singletons. General study results and limits: Out-of-frame TCR alpha sharing observed in monozygotic twins exceeded model estimates. Without tracking the same donors, conclusions rested on cross-sectional statistical analysis.

This clonotype was found a few times. What it binds is unknown. The same data also contributed to another study, on yellow fever vaccine responses in identical twins. In that study: Reportedly, the response of twins' T cells to the vaccine seemed partly convergent, partly personalized.

The sequence derives from a woman younger than 35 in good health. V and J are TRBV28 and TRBJ2-1, with unresolved D. Sequencing was carried out using CD4+ T cells sorted from blood. The CDR3 DNA is TGTGCCAGCCGATTGGGTCACAATGAGCAGTTCTTC. Residues: CASRLGHNEQFF.